These T cell receptor beta chains were read from a single sample in a study of regulatory T cells in long-lasting Graves disease. TCRdb re-called the multiplex PCR reads through MiXCR, storing one row per CDR3 protein. The sample lists some 600,000 distinct CDR3 sequences; around 15% were seen once. These data also formed part of another study, on T cells in Graves' hyperthyroidism and ophthalmopathy.

This material consisted of peripheral blood mononuclear cells (PBMCs), taken at new diagnosis, from a patient treated with antithyroid drugs. These receptors were collected from a man between 18 and 29 years old with Graves disease. CDR3s include the opening cysteine and the closing phenylalanine or tryptophan. Each record gives: CDR3 DNA, CDR3 protein, J gene, V gene, CDR3 length, clone size, D gene. The D gene is left open where the match is weak. The size entry is marked missing in some rows and otherwise reads once, few, many or a size class.

CDR3 DNA: TGTGCCAGCAGCGTGGCAAGGGGGTATAGCAATCAGCCCCAGCATTTT
CDR3 protein: CASSVARGYSNQPQHF
J gene: TRBJ1-5
V gene: TRBV7-8
CDR3 length: 16
clone size: .
D gene: .

CDR3 DNA: TGTGCCATCAGTGATCCTAGCGGATCACAAGAGACCCAGTACTTC
CDR3 protein: CAISDPSGSQETQYF
J gene: TRBJ2-5
V gene: TRBV10-3
CDR3 length: 15
clone size: many
D gene: TRBD2

CDR3 DNA: TGTGCCTGGAGTCGGGGCGGGAGGGCCACAGATACGCAGTATTTT
CDR3 protein: CAWSRGGRATDTQYF
J gene: TRBJ2-3
V gene: TRBV30
CDR3 length: 15
clone size: .
D gene: TRBD2

CDR3 DNA: TGTGCTAGTGGTTTGGTAGGACAGAACAATGAGCAGTTCTTC
CDR3 protein: CASGLVGQNNEQFF
J gene: TRBJ2-1
V gene: TRBV12-5
CDR3 length: 14
clone size: many
D gene: .

CDR3 DNA: TGCAATGCTAGGGGACTAGCGGGAATTATCTACGAGCAGTACTTC
CDR3 protein: CNARGLAGIIYEQYF
J gene: TRBJ2-7
V gene: TRBV20-1
CDR3 length: 15
clone size: .
D gene: TRBD2

CDR3 DNA: TGTGCCAGCGGGAATCGGGGAGGGGCAGATACGCAGTATTTT
CDR3 protein: CASGNRGGADTQYF
J gene: TRBJ2-3
V gene: TRBV27
CDR3 length: 14
clone size: many
D gene: TRBD2

CDR3 DNA: TGTGCCAGCTCACCACCCGAGGGCCCAGAGGCCCAGTACTTC
CDR3 protein: CASSPPEGPEAQYF
J gene: TRBJ2-5
V gene: TRBV18
CDR3 length: 14
clone size: .
D gene: .

CDR3 DNA: TGTGCCAGCAGCCCGGGGAAACACACGGACAGAAGGATGAACACTGAAGCTTTCTTT
CDR3 protein: CASSPGKHTDRRMNTEAFF
J gene: TRBJ1-1
V gene: TRBV14
CDR3 length: 19
clone size: few
D gene: .

CDR3 DNA: TGTGCCATCAGTAGTTACCCCGGACAGAGTGAAAAACTGTTTTTT
CDR3 protein: CAISSYPGQSEKLFF
J gene: TRBJ1-4
V gene: TRBV10-3
CDR3 length: 15
clone size: .
D gene: .

CDR3 DNA: TGTGCCAGCAGCTTAGATCGGAGGCAGGACACAGATACGCAGTATTTT
CDR3 protein: CASSLDRRQDTDTQYF
J gene: TRBJ2-3
V gene: TRBV11-2
CDR3 length: 16
clone size: many
D gene: .

CDR3 DNA: TGTGCCAGCAGTTTGGGAAAAAGCAACACTGAAGCTTTCTTT
CDR3 protein: CASSLGKSNTEAFF
J gene: TRBJ1-1
V gene: TRBV28
CDR3 length: 14
clone size: many
D gene: .

CDR3 DNA: TGCAGTGCTAGAGTGGCTAGCGGGAGCACCTACTACGAGCAGTACTTC
CDR3 protein: CSARVASGSTYYEQYF
J gene: TRBJ2-7
V gene: TRBV20-1
CDR3 length: 16
clone size: many
D gene: TRBD2

CDR3 DNA: TGCGCCAGCAGCTTGGGACAGTTAAATTCACCCCTCCACTTT
CDR3 protein: CASSLGQLNSPLHF
J gene: TRBJ1-6
V gene: TRBV5-1
CDR3 length: 14
clone size: few
D gene: .

CDR3 DNA: TGTGCCAGCAGTCCCGTCCTCTTTATGGAATATGGCTACACCTTC
CDR3 protein: CASSPVLFMEYGYTF
J gene: TRBJ1-2
V gene: TRBV6-1
CDR3 length: 15
clone size: few
D gene: .

CDR3 DNA: TGTGCCAGCAGTTTGCGGGAGGGCCTTCGGGAGACCCAGTACTTC
CDR3 protein: CASSLREGLRETQYF
J gene: TRBJ2-5
V gene: TRBV28
CDR3 length: 15
clone size: many
D gene: TRBD2

CDR3 DNA: TGTGCCATCGCCGGGACAGGGGCCACCTACGAGCAGTACTTC
CDR3 protein: CAIAGTGATYEQYF
J gene: TRBJ2-7
V gene: TRBV10-3
CDR3 length: 14
clone size: many
D gene: TRBD1

CDR3 DNA: TGTGCCATCAGTGAGGATCGGACTAGCGGGAGGAGTGGCGAGCAGTACTTC
CDR3 protein: CAISEDRTSGRSGEQYF
J gene: TRBJ2-7
V gene: TRBV10-3
CDR3 length: 17
clone size: .
D gene: TRBD2

CDR3 DNA: TGCAGCGTTGGGACTGGGATCCTAGGCGAGCAGTACTTC
CDR3 protein: CSVGTGILGEQYF
J gene: TRBJ2-7
V gene: TRBV29-1
CDR3 length: 13
clone size: many
D gene: .

CDR3 DNA: TGCGCCAGCAGCCGCGGACAGGGGGGCGAAGCAGATACGCAGTATTTT
CDR3 protein: CASSRGQGGEADTQYF
J gene: TRBJ2-3
V gene: TRBV5-1
CDR3 length: 16
clone size: .
D gene: TRBD1

CDR3 DNA: TGTGCCACCTCGGGAGCCAGGGGGAGCTCCTTCAATCAGCCCCAGCATTTT
CDR3 protein: CATSGARGSSFNQPQHF
J gene: TRBJ1-5
V gene: TRBV6-1
CDR3 length: 17
clone size: .
D gene: TRBD1

CDR3 DNA: TGTGCCAGCAGTTACCCATCAGAGACCCAGTACTTC
CDR3 protein: CASSYPSETQYF
J gene: TRBJ2-5
V gene: TRBV6-5
CDR3 length: 12
clone size: many
D gene: .

CDR3 DNA: TGTGCCAGCAGTTTTCCACCCTACGAGCAGTACTTC
CDR3 protein: CASSFPPYEQYF
J gene: TRBJ2-7
V gene: TRBV6-2/TRBV6-3
CDR3 length: 12
clone size: many
D gene: .

CDR3 DNA: TGTGCCAGCAGCCCGGCAGGCGCGCCGCGGATGGAAGAGACCCAGTACTTC
CDR3 protein: CASSPAGAPRMEETQYF
J gene: TRBJ2-5
V gene: TRBV6-1
CDR3 length: 17
clone size: many
D gene: .

CDR3 DNA: TGTGCCAGTAGTATAGATCGTGCGGGCACCGGGGAGCTGTTTTTT
CDR3 protein: CASSIDRAGTGELFF
J gene: TRBJ2-2
V gene: TRBV19
CDR3 length: 15
clone size: .
D gene: .

CDR3 DNA: TGTGCCAGCAGCTTTTCGTCGAGGGGTGGCACCTACAATGAGCAGTTCTTC
CDR3 protein: CASSFSSRGGTYNEQFF
J gene: TRBJ2-1
V gene: TRBV7-9
CDR3 length: 17
clone size: .
D gene: .

CDR3 DNA: TGCGCCAGCAGCTTGGAGCGCAGGGGGACTGAAGCTTTCTTT
CDR3 protein: CASSLERRGTEAFF
J gene: TRBJ1-1
V gene: TRBV7-9
CDR3 length: 14
clone size: .
D gene: TRBD1

CDR3 DNA: TGTGCCAGCAGTTTCTACGGTGGGGGTCGGGAAAAACTGTTTTTT
CDR3 protein: CASSFYGGGREKLFF
J gene: TRBJ1-4
V gene: TRBV28
CDR3 length: 15
clone size: few
D gene: .

CDR3 DNA: TGCGCCAGCAGTGAGCGGACAGGGGGCGTGAACACTGAAGCTTTCTTT
CDR3 protein: CASSERTGGVNTEAFF
J gene: TRBJ1-1
V gene: TRBV10-1
CDR3 length: 16
clone size: .
D gene: TRBD1

CDR3 DNA: TGTGCCAGCAGTTACTCGAGTAGCGGGAGGGCCACCGGGGAGCTGTTTTTT
CDR3 protein: CASSYSSSGRATGELFF
J gene: TRBJ2-2
V gene: TRBV6-6
CDR3 length: 17
clone size: many
D gene: TRBD2

CDR3 DNA: TGTGCCAGCAGCTTAGAAGGAGTGGCAGGACACCACTCTACGGGGCAGTACTTC
CDR3 protein: CASSLEGVAGHHSTGQYF
J gene: TRBJ2-7
V gene: TRBV7-9
CDR3 length: 18
clone size: few
D gene: .

CDR3 DNA: TGTGCCAGCAGCCTAACCCCGGGACAGGGGGTAAATGAGCAGTTCTTC
CDR3 protein: CASSLTPGQGVNEQFF
J gene: TRBJ2-1
V gene: TRBV2
CDR3 length: 16
clone size: many
D gene: TRBD1

CDR3 DNA: TGTGCCACCAGTGATTTGGCGGGCCCAACAGATACGCAGTATTTT
CDR3 protein: CATSDLAGPTDTQYF
J gene: TRBJ2-3
V gene: TRBV24-1
CDR3 length: 15
clone size: many
D gene: .

CDR3 DNA: TGTGCCAGCAGTCTTACAGGGGGCGATACGCAGTATTTT
CDR3 protein: CASSLTGGDTQYF
J gene: TRBJ2-3
V gene: TRBV3-1
CDR3 length: 13
clone size: many
D gene: TRBD1

CDR3 DNA: TGTGCCAGTAGTGCCCTTACAAGGGCTCGTAGCTATGGCTACACCTTC
CDR3 protein: CASSALTRARSYGYTF
J gene: TRBJ1-2
V gene: TRBV19
CDR3 length: 16
clone size: few
D gene: .

CDR3 DNA: TGTGCCAGCTCAATGGCCAGATCGAACACCGGGGAGCTGTTTTTT
CDR3 protein: CASSMARSNTGELFF
J gene: TRBJ2-2
V gene: TRBV18
CDR3 length: 15
clone size: many
D gene: .

CDR3 DNA: TGCAGCGTTGAGTTGAACACTGAAGCTTTCTTT
CDR3 protein: CSVELNTEAFF
J gene: TRBJ1-1
V gene: TRBV29-1
CDR3 length: 11
clone size: .
D gene: .

CDR3 DNA: TGCGCCAGCAGCTTAATGGGACAGGAACCCACAGATACGCAGTATTTT
CDR3 protein: CASSLMGQEPTDTQYF
J gene: TRBJ2-3
V gene: TRBV5-1
CDR3 length: 16
clone size: many
D gene: TRBD1

CDR3 DNA: TGTGCCAGCAGCACGGCAGTAGGGACTTACGCGCGGGGTCCGCCCGAGGAGCAGTACTTC
CDR3 protein: CASSTAVGTYARGPPEEQYF
J gene: TRBJ2-7
V gene: TRBV13
CDR3 length: 20
clone size: many
D gene: .

CDR3 DNA: TGTGCCAGCAGCCAACGGGCGGAGGAGAACACCGGGGAGCTGTTTTTT
CDR3 protein: CASSQRAEENTGELFF
J gene: TRBJ2-2
V gene: TRBV14
CDR3 length: 16
clone size: few
D gene: .

CDR3 DNA: TGTGCCAGCAGCTCGACGACAGGGGGCCTTATCTTC
CDR3 protein: CASSSTTGGLIF
J gene: TRBJ2-1
V gene: TRBV11-2
CDR3 length: 12
clone size: many
D gene: TRBD1

CDR3 DNA: TGTGCCAGCAGCCCGGGACGGCAGGACAATGAGCAGTTCTTC
CDR3 protein: CASSPGRQDNEQFF
J gene: TRBJ2-1
V gene: TRBV7-6
CDR3 length: 14
clone size: few
D gene: .

CDR3 DNA: TGCGCCAGCAGTCTACTACCGGGACAGGGGGCTCGGGAGCAGTACTTC
CDR3 protein: CASSLLPGQGAREQYF
J gene: TRBJ2-7
V gene: TRBV5-1
CDR3 length: 16
clone size: few
D gene: TRBD1

CDR3 DNA: TGTGCCAGCAGCTTAGCGACAGCTCGCACAGGTACGCAGTATTTT
CDR3 protein: CASSLATARTGTQYF
J gene: TRBJ2-3
V gene: TRBV7-3
CDR3 length: 15
clone size: once
D gene: .

CDR3 DNA: TGTGCCAGCAGCGCCCCCCCGGAGGGCTACACCTTC
CDR3 protein: CASSAPPEGYTF
J gene: TRBJ1-2
V gene: TRBV13
CDR3 length: 12
clone size: few
D gene: .

CDR3 DNA: TGCAGTGCCACCGGACAGATTAGCAATCAGCCCCAGCATTTT
CDR3 protein: CSATGQISNQPQHF
J gene: TRBJ1-5
V gene: TRBV20-1
CDR3 length: 14
clone size: .
D gene: .

CDR3 DNA: TGTGCCAGACGACTTGGAGATGGCTACACCTTC
CDR3 protein: CARRLGDGYTF
J gene: TRBJ1-2
V gene: TRBV30
CDR3 length: 11
clone size: once
D gene: .

CDR3 DNA: TGTGCCAGCAGTTTAGTAGGGGGGAGCAATCAGCCCCAGCATTTT
CDR3 protein: CASSLVGGSNQPQHF
J gene: TRBJ1-5
V gene: TRBV27
CDR3 length: 15
clone size: .
D gene: .

CDR3 DNA: TGCAGTGCCGTAGGAGCGGCCCGACTCTCCTACGAGCAGTACTTC
CDR3 protein: CSAVGAARLSYEQYF
J gene: TRBJ2-7
V gene: TRBV20-1
CDR3 length: 15
clone size: many
D gene: .

CDR3 DNA: TGTGCCAGCAGCGTAGCTACAGCGAACACTGAAGCTTTCTTT
CDR3 protein: CASSVATANTEAFF
J gene: TRBJ1-1
V gene: TRBV9
CDR3 length: 14
clone size: few
D gene: .

CDR3 DNA: TGTGCCAGCAGTTACGACGCGGGAGGCACAGATACGCAGTATTTT
CDR3 protein: CASSYDAGGTDTQYF
J gene: TRBJ2-3
V gene: TRBV6-5
CDR3 length: 15
clone size: many
D gene: TRBD2

CDR3 DNA: TGTGCCAGCAGCTTAAGGGTCGGGGGTCGCTCACCCCTCCACTTT
CDR3 protein: CASSLRVGGRSPLHF
J gene: TRBJ1-6
V gene: TRBV7-9
CDR3 length: 15
clone size: .
D gene: .

CDR3 DNA: TGTGCCAGCAGCCAAGATTGGACTAGCGAGGCCGGGGAGGATACGCAGTATTTT
CDR3 protein: CASSQDWTSEAGEDTQYF
J gene: TRBJ2-3
V gene: TRBV3-1
CDR3 length: 18
clone size: few
D gene: TRBD2

CDR3 DNA: TGCAGCGTTGAAAAGGTAGCGGGAGGTGACGAGCAGTACTTC
CDR3 protein: CSVEKVAGGDEQYF
J gene: TRBJ2-7
V gene: TRBV29-1
CDR3 length: 14
clone size: many
D gene: TRBD2

CDR3 DNA: TGCGCCAGCAGCCAAATGACAGGGAGCTCCTACGAGCAGTACTTC
CDR3 protein: CASSQMTGSSYEQYF
J gene: TRBJ2-7
V gene: TRBV4-1
CDR3 length: 15
clone size: few
D gene: TRBD1

CDR3 DNA: TGCGCCAGCAGCGAGACAGCCCCAGGGACTAGCGGGAGGGCCTTCGAGCAGTACTTC
CDR3 protein: CASSETAPGTSGRAFEQYF
J gene: TRBJ2-7
V gene: TRBV5-1
CDR3 length: 19
clone size: few
D gene: TRBD2

CDR3 DNA: TGTGCCAGCAGTTTACTAGCGGGAGGGCCCTACGAGCAGTACTTC
CDR3 protein: CASSLLAGGPYEQYF
J gene: TRBJ2-7
V gene: TRBV12-3/TRBV12-4
CDR3 length: 15
clone size: many
D gene: TRBD2

CDR3 DNA: TGTGCCTGGAGTTTAGGGTTCTCTGGGGCCAACGTCCTGACTTTC
CDR3 protein: CAWSLGFSGANVLTF
J gene: TRBJ2-6
V gene: TRBV30
CDR3 length: 15
clone size: few
D gene: .

CDR3 DNA: TGTGCCAGCAGCGCCCGGGCCGCCGGGGGAGCTGAAGCTTTCTTT
CDR3 protein: CASSARAAGGAEAFF
J gene: TRBJ1-1
V gene: TRBV9
CDR3 length: 15
clone size: .
D gene: .

CDR3 DNA: TGCAGTGCCAGCCCAGGGATCCTCAATGAAAAACTGTTTTTT
CDR3 protein: CSASPGILNEKLFF
J gene: TRBJ1-4
V gene: TRBV20-1
CDR3 length: 14
clone size: few
D gene: .

CDR3 DNA: TGTGCCAGCAGCTCCGCCGGGACTAGTTACGAGCAGTACTTC
CDR3 protein: CASSSAGTSYEQYF
J gene: TRBJ2-7
V gene: TRBV5-4
CDR3 length: 14
clone size: few
D gene: TRBD2